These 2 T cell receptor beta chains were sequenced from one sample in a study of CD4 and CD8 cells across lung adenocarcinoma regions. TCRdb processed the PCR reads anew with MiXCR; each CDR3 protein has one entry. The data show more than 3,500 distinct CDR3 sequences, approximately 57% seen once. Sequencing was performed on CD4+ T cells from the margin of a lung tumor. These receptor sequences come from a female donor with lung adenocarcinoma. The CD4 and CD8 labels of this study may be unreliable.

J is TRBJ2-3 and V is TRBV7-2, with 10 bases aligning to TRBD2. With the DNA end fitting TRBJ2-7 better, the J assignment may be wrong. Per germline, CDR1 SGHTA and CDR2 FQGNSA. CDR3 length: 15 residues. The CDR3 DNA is TGTGCCAGCAGGCCCCCTAGCGGGAGTACCTACGAGCAGTACTTC. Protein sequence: CASRPPSGSTYEQYF.

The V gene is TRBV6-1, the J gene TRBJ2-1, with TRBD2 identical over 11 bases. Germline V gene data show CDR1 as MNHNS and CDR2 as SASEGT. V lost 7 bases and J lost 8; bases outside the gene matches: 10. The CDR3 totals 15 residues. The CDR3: CASNIETSGNDEQFF. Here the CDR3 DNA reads TGTGCCAGCAACATAGAGACTAGCGGGAACGATGAGCAGTTCTTC.